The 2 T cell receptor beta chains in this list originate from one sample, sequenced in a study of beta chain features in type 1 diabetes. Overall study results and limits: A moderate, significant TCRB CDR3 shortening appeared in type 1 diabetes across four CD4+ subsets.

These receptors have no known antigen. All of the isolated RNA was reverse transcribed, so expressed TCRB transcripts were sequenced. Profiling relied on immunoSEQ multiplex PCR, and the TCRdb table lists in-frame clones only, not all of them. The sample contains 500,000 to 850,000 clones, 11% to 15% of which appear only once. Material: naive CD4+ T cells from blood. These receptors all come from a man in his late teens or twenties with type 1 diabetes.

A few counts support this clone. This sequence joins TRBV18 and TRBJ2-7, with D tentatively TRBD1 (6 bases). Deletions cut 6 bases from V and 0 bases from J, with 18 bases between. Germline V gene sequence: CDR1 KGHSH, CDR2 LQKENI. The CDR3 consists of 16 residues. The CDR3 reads CASSFARDKSSYEQYF. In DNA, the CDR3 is TGTGCCAGCTCCTTTGCGAGGGACAAGAGCTCCTACGAGCAGTACTTC.

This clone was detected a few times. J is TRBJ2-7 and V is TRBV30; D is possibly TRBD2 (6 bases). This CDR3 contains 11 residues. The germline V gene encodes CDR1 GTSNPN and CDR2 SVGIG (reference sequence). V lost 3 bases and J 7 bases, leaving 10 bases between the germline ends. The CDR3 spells CAWSGSWEQYF. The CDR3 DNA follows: TGTGCCTGGAGCGGGAGCTGGGAGCAGTACTTC.